The entry that follows covers one T cell receptor beta chain sequence. Its antigen is unidentified. Libraries were prepared by immunoSEQ multiplex PCR; TCRdb keeps only in-frame clonotypes and omits some of them. There are around 69,000 clones in the sample; roughly 82% occur only once, and around 1.5% lies in the top ten. The CDR3 runs 13 residues. Trimming shortened V by 2 bases and J by 0 bases, and 5 bases separated the two germline ends. The V gene's germline CDR1 is GTSNPN and CDR2 SVGIG (reference sequence). This record comes from a study of OX40 agonist ivuxolimab in advanced cancers. Broader study findings: Partial responders treated at 0.1-3.0 mg/kg exhibited clonal expansion among the lowest measured. More expanded clones were found, on average, in CD8+ than in CD4+ T cells.

This clonotype was obtained from an adult with an advanced solid tumor such as melanoma, head and neck, liver or kidney cancer. The sequences come from CD4+ or CD8+ T cells sorted from blood, collected in a trial of the OX40 agonist ivuxolimab. The chain is built from TRBV30 and TRBJ1-5; D ambiguous. The DNA for the CDR3 is TGTGCCTGGAGTTCGGATAGCAATCAGCCCCAGCATTTT. This gives the protein CAWSSDSNQPQHF.